The clone carrying this T cell receptor (beta chain) was picked up a small number of times. Other DNA sequences within the sample encode an identical CDR3. The V segment lost 4 bases and the J segment 3 bases; nucleotides outside the gene matches: 2. The CDR3 runs 14 residues. Germline CDR1 and CDR2: SEHNR and FQNEAQ (reference sequence). This specimen comes from a study of blood T cell repertoires in COVID-19. About the study: Samples representing acute and convalescent COVID-19 were sourced from the United States, Italy and Spain.

Measured with immunoSEQ multiplex PCR; TCRdb has only the in-frame clones, and not every one. The sample includes hundreds of thousands of clones, more than 80% of them seen just once. Specimen: PBMCs or T cells enriched from blood (not recorded which). This receptor was taken from a man younger than 30 who had recovered from COVID-19. J is TRBJ2-7 and V is TRBV7-9; 11 bases map to TRBD2. This chain's CDR3 is CASSSGTSGYEQYF. The CDR3 nucleotides are TGTGCCAGCAGCTCGGGGACTAGCGGCTACGAGCAGTACTTC.